The rows below give T cell receptor beta chains drawn from one sample of a study of OX40 agonist ivuxolimab in advanced cancers. This table comes from immunoSEQ multiplex PCR, and its TCRdb copy is limited to in-frame clones, with some not included. The repertoire holds approximately 100,000 clones, with 70% to 90% as singletons. The specimen was CD4+ or CD8+ T cells sorted from blood, collected in a trial of the OX40 agonist ivuxolimab. The receptors stem from an adult with an advanced solid tumor such as melanoma, head and neck, liver or kidney cancer. Each CDR3 is given with its conserved first and last residue. D genes are given only for firm matches. A row's size may be missing; if present it is once, few, many or a size class.

>once|TRBJ2-3|-|TRBV18
CASSPPERGTDTQYF
TGTGCCAGCTCGCCCCCTGAGAGGGGAACAGATACGCAGTATTTT
>-|TRBJ2-3|-|TRBV27
CASSLSQSLSTDTQYF
TGTGCCAGCAGTTTGTCACAAAGCCTCTCCACAGATACGCAGTATTTT
>-|TRBJ1-2|TRBD1|TRBV4-3
CASSLGQANYGYTF
TGCGCCAGCAGCCTTGGACAGGCAAACTATGGCTACACCTTC
>few|TRBJ1-6|-|TRBV15
CATSRVSGSPLHF
TGTGCCACCAGCAGAGTTAGCGGTTCACCCCTCCACTTT
>-|TRBJ2-5|-|TRBV19
CASSILGGETQYF
TGTGCCAGTAGCATTCTGGGTGGGGAGACCCAGTACTTC
>-|TRBJ2-3|-|TRBV7-9
CASSLDRSTDTQYF
TGTGCCAGCAGCTTGGACAGAAGCACAGATACGCAGTATTTT
>-|TRBJ2-7|-|TRBV29-1
CSVTTDYDQYF
TGCAGCGTGACGACGGACTACGATCAGTACTTC
>-|TRBJ2-1|TRBD2|TRBV28
CASGGGLGSLNEQFF
TGTGCCAGCGGGGGGGGACTAGGGAGCCTCAATGAGCAGTTCTTC
>-|TRBJ2-2|TRBD1|TRBV2
CASRGTGGNTGELFF
TGTGCCAGCAGGGGCACAGGGGGCAACACCGGGGAGCTGTTTTTT
>-|TRBJ1-4|TRBD1|TRBV5-1
CASSFGQANEKLFF
TGCGCCAGCAGCTTCGGACAGGCTAATGAAAAACTGTTTTTT
>-|TRBJ2-1|-|TRBV5-1
CASSLGTGNEQFF
TGCGCCAGCAGCTTGGGGACCGGCAATGAGCAGTTCTTC
>-|TRBJ1-2|-|TRBV6-1
CAAAANYGYTF
TGTGCCGCGGCCGCTAACTATGGCTACACCTTC
>-|TRBJ2-7|-|TRBV5-1
CASSSTGLGVHEQYF
TGCGCCAGCAGCTCCACAGGGTTGGGCGTCCACGAGCAGTACTTC
>-|TRBJ1-3|-|TRBV10-3
CAIRGELPSGNTIYF
TGTGCCATCCGTGGCGAGCTACCCTCTGGAAACACCATATATTTT
>-|TRBJ2-5|-|TRBV5-8
CASSWSVTETQYF
TGTGCCAGCAGCTGGAGCGTCACTGAGACCCAGTACTTC
>-|TRBJ1-1|-|TRBV6-5
CASSYTSQVENTEAFF
TGTGCCAGCAGTTACACCTCCCAAGTGGAGAACACTGAAGCTTTCTTT
>-|TRBJ1-6|-|TRBV6-4
CASSETPRGSPLHF
TGTGCCAGCAGTGAGACACCCCGAGGGTCACCCCTCCACTTT
>-|TRBJ2-2|-|TRBV19
CASRQWGDAGELFF
TGTGCCAGTAGACAGTGGGGTGACGCCGGGGAGCTGTTTTTT
>-|TRBJ1-6|-|TRBV14
CASSQEGGNSPLHF
TGTGCCAGCAGCCAAGAAGGGGGAAATTCACCCCTCCACTTT
>-|TRBJ1-6|TRBD1|TRBV27
CASSSTGIGSPLHF
TGTGCCAGCAGTTCGACAGGGATTGGTTCACCCCTCCACTTT
>-|TRBJ1-5|TRBD1|TRBV5-1
CASSPRGQGGQPQHF
TGCGCCAGCAGCCCACGTGGACAGGGGGGGCAGCCCCAGCATTTT
>-|TRBJ2-3|-|TRBV10-3
CAISDSTGGADTQYF
TGTGCCATCAGTGACTCGACAGGAGGGGCAGATACGCAGTATTTT
>-|TRBJ1-6|-|TRBV19
CASSQGRRDSPLHF
TGTGCCAGTAGTCAGGGCCGGCGGGATTCACCCCTCCACTTT
>-|TRBJ1-1|-|TRBV30
CAWYRGSEAFF
TGTGCCTGGTACCGGGGCTCTGAAGCTTTCTTT
>-|TRBJ2-5|-|TRBV19
CASSLGRHPRETQYF
TGTGCCAGTAGCCTCGGGCGACACCCCAGGGAGACCCAGTACTTC
>-|TRBJ2-5|-|TRBV4-3
CASSLGRGQETQYF
TGCGCCAGCAGCCTAGGGAGAGGTCAAGAGACCCAGTACTTC